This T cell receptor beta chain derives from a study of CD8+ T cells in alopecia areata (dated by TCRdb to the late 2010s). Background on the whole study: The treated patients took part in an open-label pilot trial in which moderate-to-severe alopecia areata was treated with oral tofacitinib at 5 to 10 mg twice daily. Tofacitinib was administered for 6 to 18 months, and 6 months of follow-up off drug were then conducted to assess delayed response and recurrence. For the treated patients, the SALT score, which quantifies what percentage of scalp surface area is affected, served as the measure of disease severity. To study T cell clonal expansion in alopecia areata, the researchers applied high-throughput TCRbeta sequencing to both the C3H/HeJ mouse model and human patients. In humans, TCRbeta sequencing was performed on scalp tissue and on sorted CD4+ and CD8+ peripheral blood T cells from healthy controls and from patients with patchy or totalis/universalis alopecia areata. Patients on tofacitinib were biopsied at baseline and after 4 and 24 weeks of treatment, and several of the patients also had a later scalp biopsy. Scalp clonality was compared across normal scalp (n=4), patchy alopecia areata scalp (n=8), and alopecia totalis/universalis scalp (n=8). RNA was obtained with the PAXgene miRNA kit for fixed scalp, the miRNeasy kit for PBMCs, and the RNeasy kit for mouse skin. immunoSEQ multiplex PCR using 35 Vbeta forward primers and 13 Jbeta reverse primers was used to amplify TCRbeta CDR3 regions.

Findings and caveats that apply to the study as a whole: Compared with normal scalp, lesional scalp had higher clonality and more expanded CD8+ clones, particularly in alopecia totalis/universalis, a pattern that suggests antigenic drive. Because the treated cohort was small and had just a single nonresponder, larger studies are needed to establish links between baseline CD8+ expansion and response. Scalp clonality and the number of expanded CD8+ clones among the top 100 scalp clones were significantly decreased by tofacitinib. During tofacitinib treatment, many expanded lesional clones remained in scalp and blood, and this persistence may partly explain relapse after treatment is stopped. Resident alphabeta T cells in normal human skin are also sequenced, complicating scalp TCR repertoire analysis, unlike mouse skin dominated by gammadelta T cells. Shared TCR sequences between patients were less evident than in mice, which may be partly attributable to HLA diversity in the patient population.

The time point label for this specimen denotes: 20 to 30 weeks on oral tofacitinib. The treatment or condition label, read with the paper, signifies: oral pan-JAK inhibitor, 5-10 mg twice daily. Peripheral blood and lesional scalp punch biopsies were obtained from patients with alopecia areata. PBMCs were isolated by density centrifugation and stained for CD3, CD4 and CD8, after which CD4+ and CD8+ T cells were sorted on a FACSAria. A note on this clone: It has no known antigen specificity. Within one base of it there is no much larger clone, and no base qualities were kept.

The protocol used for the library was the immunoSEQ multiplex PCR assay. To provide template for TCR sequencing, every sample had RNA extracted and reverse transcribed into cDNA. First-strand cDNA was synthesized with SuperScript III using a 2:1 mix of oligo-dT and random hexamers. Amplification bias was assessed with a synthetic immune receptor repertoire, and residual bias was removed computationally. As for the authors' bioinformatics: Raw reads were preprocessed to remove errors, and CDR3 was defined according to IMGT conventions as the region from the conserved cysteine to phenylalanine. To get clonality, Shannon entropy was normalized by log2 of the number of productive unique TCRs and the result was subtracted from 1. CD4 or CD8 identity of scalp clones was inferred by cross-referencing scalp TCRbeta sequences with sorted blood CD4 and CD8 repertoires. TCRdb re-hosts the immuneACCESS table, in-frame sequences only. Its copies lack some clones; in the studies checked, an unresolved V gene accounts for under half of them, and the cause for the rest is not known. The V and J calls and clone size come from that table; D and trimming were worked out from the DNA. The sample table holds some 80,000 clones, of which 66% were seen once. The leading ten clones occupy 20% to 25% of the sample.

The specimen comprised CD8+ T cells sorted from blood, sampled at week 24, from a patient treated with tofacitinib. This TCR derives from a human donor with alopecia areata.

The CDR3 protein sequence reads: CSVEGQGSKNIQYF. Read as DNA, the sequence is TGCAGCGTTGAGGGACAGGGATCCAAAAACATTCAGTACTTC. The rearranged chain carries TRBV29-1 and TRBJ2-4, and TRBD1 aligns with 9 junction nucleotides. For this chain, trimming is 3 bases at the V end and 2 bases at the J end, and the number of junction bases without a gene match is 2. The germline V gene specifies SQVTM as CDR1 and ANQGSEA as CDR2. Reading from cysteine to phenylalanine, the CDR3 counts 14 amino acids. Only the CDR3 DNA stays, 42 bases, in frame from base 1.